The rows below give T cell receptor beta chains drawn from one sample of a study of molecular identifiers for immune sequencing clone quantification. TCRdb analysed the PCR reads with MiXCR anew, one entry per CDR3 protein. The table shows about 640,000 distinct CDR3 sequences, with just under 20% occurring only once. The source material was naive CD8+ T cells from blood, with Jurkat cell RNA spiked in. The receptors originated from a human donor in good health. Some libraries in this study had Jurkat cell RNA spiked in. CDR3s include the opening cysteine and the closing phenylalanine or tryptophan. Fields, in order: clone size, J gene, V gene, D gene, CDR3 DNA, CDR3 protein. A D gene is named only where the DNA matches it firmly. Clone size is stated in some rows and not others, as once, few, many or a class when expanded.

abundance: few; j_gene: TRBJ1-1; v_gene: TRBV6-2/TRBV6-3; d_gene: TRBD1; CDR3nt: TGTGCCAGCAGTTACCCCCCGGACAGGGCGAACACTGAAGCTTTCTTT; CDR3aa: CASSYPPDRANTEAFF
abundance: many; j_gene: TRBJ2-1; v_gene: TRBV19; d_gene: .; CDR3nt: TGTGCCAGTAGTATATCGGACCGGGCCTTCAATGAGCAGTTCTTC; CDR3aa: CASSISDRAFNEQFF
abundance: many; j_gene: TRBJ1-1; v_gene: TRBV2; d_gene: TRBD1; CDR3nt: TGTGCCAGCAAAGACAGGGGAATGTTCACTGAAGCTTTCTTT; CDR3aa: CASKDRGMFTEAFF
abundance: few; j_gene: TRBJ1-6; v_gene: TRBV20-1; d_gene: .; CDR3nt: TGCAGTGCAGAAGGGACGGTCTCCTATAATTCACCCCTCCACTTT; CDR3aa: CSAEGTVSYNSPLHF
abundance: .; j_gene: TRBJ2-7; v_gene: TRBV25-1; d_gene: .; CDR3nt: TGTGCCAGCAGTGAATTGAGTCTTTGGCAGGTCTACGAGCAGTACTTC; CDR3aa: CASSELSLWQVYEQYF
abundance: few; j_gene: TRBJ2-7; v_gene: TRBV10-3; d_gene: TRBD1; CDR3nt: TGTGCCATACAACCGGGACAGGGGTTTTACGAGCAGTACTTC; CDR3aa: CAIQPGQGFYEQYF
abundance: many; j_gene: TRBJ1-4; v_gene: TRBV7-9; d_gene: TRBD1; CDR3nt: TGTGCCAGCAGCCTAGGACAGGGGTCCGATGAAAAACTGTTTTTT; CDR3aa: CASSLGQGSDEKLFF
abundance: many; j_gene: TRBJ2-3; v_gene: TRBV28; d_gene: .; CDR3nt: TGTGCCATCAAAGGGGCCACAGATACGCAGTATTTT; CDR3aa: CAIKGATDTQYF
abundance: many; j_gene: TRBJ2-7; v_gene: TRBV7-9; d_gene: .; CDR3nt: TGTGCCAGCAGCATCCCGGGACTGGCATACGAGCAGTACTTC; CDR3aa: CASSIPGLAYEQYF
abundance: many; j_gene: TRBJ2-3; v_gene: TRBV5-4; d_gene: TRBD2; CDR3nt: TGTGCCGTTCCCAGCGGGGGGACCGATACGCAGTATTTT; CDR3aa: CAVPSGGTDTQYF
abundance: .; j_gene: TRBJ2-1; v_gene: TRBV6-2/TRBV6-3; d_gene: TRBD2; CDR3nt: TGTGCCAGCAGCTACTTGGGCGGGGGTGAGCAGTTCTTC; CDR3aa: CASSYLGGGEQFF
abundance: .; j_gene: TRBJ1-1; v_gene: TRBV6-5; d_gene: .; CDR3nt: TGTGCCAGCAGTTACGAGTCTTCACTCCTGAACACTGAAGCTTTCTTT; CDR3aa: CASSYESSLLNTEAFF
abundance: few; j_gene: TRBJ2-7; v_gene: TRBV11-2; d_gene: TRBD1; CDR3nt: TGTGCCAGCAGCTTAGATGGTACGGTGGGGACAGGGGACGAGCAGTACTTC; CDR3aa: CASSLDGTVGTGDEQYF